Listed here is a single T cell receptor beta chain. What it binds is not known. These data come from a study of T cell responses to AZD1222 COVID-19 vaccine. Study-level findings and limits: Unmutated variant regions reportedly attract nearly half of all spike-specific TCRs.

Assay used: immunoSEQ multiplex PCR; TCRdb lists only in-frame clones, some missing. The sample yields over 85,000 clones, roughly 90% seen once. Researchers grouped second doses given at about 4 or about 12 weeks into one pool. Sequencing was performed on peripheral blood, taken 28 days after the second AZD1222 dose. This receptor was taken from an adult who received the AZD1222 COVID-19 vaccine.

CDR3 nucleotides: TGTGCCAGCAGCCCGATAGACGGGAATTCACCCCTCCACTTT. Protein: CASSPIDGNSPLHF. V is TRBV7-9 and J is TRBJ1-6; D ambiguous. Trimming shortened V by 5 bases and J by 7 bases, and 12 bases separated the two germline ends. CDR1 and CDR2 from the germline V gene are SEHNR and FQNEAQ (reference sequence). The length of the CDR3 is 14 residues. The entire variable domain, with the rest obtained from reference TRBV7-9 and TRBJ1-6, is as follows: DTGVSQNPRHKITKRGQNVTFRCDPISEHNRLYWYRQTLGQGPEFLTYFQNEAQLEKSRLLSDRFSAERPKGSFSTLEIQRTEQGDSAMYLCASSPIDGNSPLHFGNGTRLTVT.